This paragraph covers one TCR beta chain sequence. Its antigen remains unidentified. Within one base of it there is no much larger clone, and no base qualities were kept. The cohort was made up of around 720 healthy bone marrow donors. At the time of sampling, all cohort members were nominally healthy, though unrecorded immune exposures were likely present. The donor tested CMV seronegative and was one of the 352 seronegative cohort members. A peripheral blood sample was provided by each donor, and peripheral blood mononuclear cells were used for TCR beta sequencing. Genomic DNA extraction from the blood cell samples was performed with the Qiagen DNeasy Blood Extraction Kit. Receptor libraries were prepared by the immunoSEQ multiplex PCR assay. A mixture of 60 forward primers for TCR Vbeta segments and 13 reverse primers for TCR Jbeta segments was used in the multiplex PCR. The CDR3 region of rearranged TCR beta genes was amplified from genomic DNA with a multiplex PCR assay. Amplified TCR beta libraries were sequenced as 87-base-pair reads on the Illumina HiSeq System. Under the source paper's analysis protocol: In a later analysis, tens of millions of unique TCR beta chains were counted across the 650 to 750 repertoires, and roughly 11 million of these chains were shared by at least two donors. To remove PCR and sequencing errors, raw reads were error-corrected and collapsed into unique sequences using a nearest-neighbor algorithm that merged closely related sequences. CDR3 sequences were aligned to IMGT reference sequences to assign V, D and J gene segments. Each retained sequence needed at least a six-nucleotide match to both a V gene segment and a J gene segment. Rearrangements were classified as productive when the CDR3 lacked stop codons and remained in frame with V and J, and all other rearrangements were classified as non-productive. CDR3 was defined by IMGT convention, running from the second conserved V-encoded cysteine to the conserved J-encoded phenylalanine. Sequences without an unambiguous match to a single V gene segment were excluded from the earlier analysis of 450 to 650 of the donors. An earlier analysis of several hundred of the donors called V segments functional above 56.7% productive rearrangements and segregating when the between-donor standard deviation exceeded 5%. A statistical classification framework was built to diagnose cytomegalovirus status from the catalog of TCR beta chain sequences. In a later analysis, V and J genes were assigned by comparing TCR nucleotide sequences against IMGT/GENE-DB human TR gene sequences. Using the TCRdist pipeline, a later analysis assigned CDR3 sequences along with most-parsimonious VDJ recombination scenarios. A later analysis defined each TCR beta chain by its CDR3 amino acid sequence plus V-gene family, and excluded reads lacking a unique V-gene family. To address suspected cross-contamination and a sequencing artifact, a later analysis removed roughly 640 highly shared, low-generation-probability nucleotide sequences. A later analysis calculated a clonal expansion index for each public chain from normalized within-repertoire ranks of inferred template counts. In a later analysis, generation probabilities were computed using a VDJ recombination model fitted to out-of-frame rearrangements, and the results were checked against IGoR. In a later analysis, hypergeometric tests were used to score TCR-TCR, TCR-HLA and TCR-CMV co-occurrence, with a repertoire-size bias correction applied to TCR pairs. False discovery rates were estimated in a later analysis by permuting HLA or CMV assignments 20 times. In a later analysis, co-occurring TCRs were grouped using DBSCAN, with TCRdist sequence similarity added in when clustering inside HLA-allele-positive subsets. Repertoires with fewer than 30,000 or more than 120,000 public chains were left out of co-occurrence clustering, as were about five repertoires with anomalous nucleotide sharing. Drawn from immuneACCESS, this table holds only the in-frame rearrangements with V and J called that TCRdb kept. Clones are partly lost; checked studies trace under half to an unresolved V gene and leave the rest unexplained. V and J calls plus clone size are reproduced from that table; the DNA served to infer D and trimming. Here the sample has over 150,000 clones; roughly four fifths occur a single time. About 4.4% of the sample lies in the top ten.

The sample originates from a study of cytomegalovirus exposure and HLA in healthy donors (dated by TCRdb to the late 2010s). Regarding the study in general: An earlier analysis of roughly 500 of the donors reported about 300 Gb of sequence data and 100 million to 120 million unique TCR beta sequences obtained from around 170 million T cells. Around 330 gigabases of sequencing data and approximately 91 million unique TCR sequences made up an early release that covered over 550 HLA-typed donors. Of the roughly 410 genotyped donors, 75% to 85% were placed in the genetic ancestry cluster associated with self-reported Caucasian donors. The study aimed to test whether signatures of past pathogen exposure could be identified by cataloging public T cell receptors. The T cell repertoires of roughly 660 subjects were profiled by immunosequencing and related to cytomegalovirus serostatus. Besides the first cohort of hundreds of subjects, a separate validation cohort made up of roughly 120 different subjects was used. The study combined high-throughput TCR immunosequencing, statistical association of individual TCRs with disease status, and machine learning to predict cytomegalovirus infection status. A later analysis re-examined previously published TCR beta repertoires from around 670 donors and added high-resolution HLA genotyping to investigate patterns of TCR occurrence. In the later analysis, no new phenotypic data were used to find candidate immune exposures; instead, reliance was placed on TCR beta sequences and their occurrence across donors. An earlier analysis of several hundred of the donors applied high-throughput TCR beta sequencing to assess whether each TCR beta V gene segment acted as functional or pseudogenic. Alongside the repertoire data, information on donor age, sex, ethnicity and CMV serostatus was compiled. A later genetic analysis used genome-wide SNP genotypes for about three fifths of the roughly 700 donors, treating that subset as a discovery cohort. Every repertoire in the discovery cohort had been generated on one and the same sequencing platform. Both class I and class II loci were covered by HLA typing, at four-digit resolution. Typing coverage differed by locus: A, B, C, DRB1 and DQB1 were typed in roughly 629-630 donors, DQA1 in 500 to 550, DPA1 in approximately 610, and DPB1 in just under 490. Several DR-DQ haplotypes were treated as single units for association and clustering because of strong linkage in the cohort. Among a few hundred genotyped donors of the cohort, an average of 235,054 unique TCR beta nucleotide sequences were sequenced per donor, 15% to 20% of them non-productive.

The germline V gene supplies CDR1 SGDLS and CDR2 YYNGEE. The CDR3 measures 17 amino acids from cysteine to phenylalanine. Only CDR3 DNA remains: 51 bases, in frame from the first base. V loses 4 bases at its end and J loses 2 bases; junction bases beyond the gene matches: 11. Study-wide findings and limitations: It was suggested by the authors that the approach could potentially be generalized to other disease states and immunological phenotypes. According to a later genetic analysis, donors in an Asian-associated ancestry cluster had fewer N-insertions in productive TCRs than the roughly 670-donor mean. Sequencing depth was assumed to be roughly uniform across donors in the presence/absence analyses, though that assumption may not hold. In a later analysis, HLA-associated TCR beta chains showed more clonal expansion and lower generation probabilities than non-associated chains that were equally common. In a later analysis, more than 15,000 TCR beta sequences were associated with specific HLA alleles at a false discovery rate of 0.05. Correlated functional status among segregating V segments might reflect linkage disequilibrium, but an unknown experimental factor could not be ruled out. A later analysis found that most CMV-associated TCR beta chains appeared HLA-restricted, with HLA associations seemingly driven largely by CMV exposure. Broadly in line with IMGT annotations, most TCR beta V segments showed up in productive rearrangements about 87% or about 30% of the time in an earlier analysis of 450 to 600 of the donors. A few of the identified cytomegalovirus-associated TCR beta chains were confirmed in vitro to be specific for cytomegalovirus antigens. The earlier analysis of some 560 of the donors excluded some 15 rarely observed V segments, including chromosome 9 orphons, because counts were too low. Most TCR sequences were observed very rarely across donors, whereas some public TCRs were present in many individuals. Strong co-occurrence of HLA alleles, especially DR and DQ, made assigning TCR associations to individual alleles difficult. For the cohort, immune exposure information was limited to CMV serostatus. In a later analysis, TCR association rates were found to vary across HLA loci, with the most associated TCRs seen for DRB1 alleles and the fewest for HLA-C alleles. A further reported finding was that TCR beta sequences accurately predicted the HLA-A and HLA-B alleles for most subjects in the first cohort. Cytomegalovirus status was reported to be diagnosed by the classifier with high specificity and sensitivity in both the original and validation cohorts. Some IMGT-functional V segments, including TRBV6-2 and TRBV6-3, could not be told apart with the 87-base-pair reads, so those segments were excluded. In the study, 150 to 200 TCR beta chains were listed as associated with cytomegalovirus. Because HLA typing was unavailable for some donors at each locus, only the typed subset was used in association tests. V-gene and J-gene trimming of TCR beta chains was associated with a missense DCLRE1C variant in a later genetic analysis, and the association was replicated in an independent cohort. According to a later analysis, parvovirus B19, influenza, CMV and Epstein-Barr virus appeared linked to several top co-occurrence clusters. A cluster of highly shared sequence variants was judged likely to represent a technical artifact of the sequencing pipeline. This cohort had only TCR beta chains sequenced, and the lack of alpha or paired-chain data limited which features could be detected.

The sample was PBMCs. The rearranged segments are TRBV9 and TRBJ1-3; TRBD1 fits 8 bases in the junction. This TCR derives from a man aged 35 to 55 in good health and CMV-seronegative. The CDR3 region reads CASSPSPAGGTGNTIYF. The nucleotide sequence is TGTGCCAGCAGCCCCTCTCCCGCAGGGGGCACTGGAAACACCATATATTTT.